Listed below are T cell receptor beta chains from one sample, sequenced in a study of beta chain features in type 1 diabetes. The repertoire was sequenced with immunoSEQ multiplex PCR; TCRdb's copy has only in-frame clones and lacks some. In the table there are about 230,000 clones, more than 15% of which are singletons. The sample was naive CD4+ T cells from blood. These receptors were obtained from a man aged 30 to 45 with type 1 diabetes. The CDR3 runs from the conserved cysteine through the conserved F or W. A D gene is named only where the DNA matches it firmly. A row's size may be missing; if present it is once, few, many or a size class.

J: TRBJ2-1; V: TRBV7-6; size: NA; D: NA; CDR3: CASSLGALRINEQFF; DNA: TGTGCCAGCAGCTTAGGGGCCCTACGGATCAATGAGCAGTTCTTC
J: TRBJ1-5; V: TRBV6-1; size: few; D: NA; CDR3: CASSERFSNQPQHF; DNA: TGTGCCAGCAGTGAACGCTTTAGCAATCAGCCCCAGCATTTT
J: TRBJ1-5; V: TRBV14; size: few; D: TRBD1; CDR3: CASSQGQGNQPQHF; DNA: TGTGCCAGCAGCCAAGGACAGGGAAATCAGCCCCAGCATTTT
J: TRBJ1-1; V: TRBV7-2; size: few; D: NA; CDR3: CASSSMEDTEAFF; DNA: TGTGCCAGCAGCTCCATGGAGGACACTGAAGCTTTCTTT
J: TRBJ2-7; V: TRBV6-6; size: few; D: NA; CDR3: CAISVASYEQYF; DNA: TGTGCCATCTCGGTGGCGTCCTACGAGCAGTACTTC
J: TRBJ2-3; V: TRBV4-3; size: NA; D: NA; CDR3: CASSQERQTDTQYF; DNA: TGCGCCAGCAGCCAAGAGAGACAGACAGATACGCAGTATTTT
J: TRBJ1-1; V: TRBV6-5; size: NA; D: NA; CDR3: CASRRTEDTEAFF; DNA: TGTGCCAGCAGACGGACAGAAGACACTGAAGCTTTCTTT
J: TRBJ2-5; V: TRBV5-1; size: NA; D: NA; CDR3: CASSPGHQETQYF; DNA: TGCGCCAGCAGCCCTGGACATCAAGAGACCCAGTACTTC
J: TRBJ2-7; V: TRBV4-1; size: few; D: NA; CDR3: CASSQGLNWGREQYF; DNA: TGCGCCAGCAGCCAAGGACTGAACTGGGGGAGAGAGCAGTACTTC
J: TRBJ2-5; V: TRBV11-1; size: NA; D: TRBD1; CDR3: CASKTGTGQETQYF; DNA: TGTGCCAGCAAAACCGGGACAGGACAAGAGACCCAGTACTTC
J: TRBJ2-3; V: TRBV30; size: NA; D: NA; CDR3: CAWSPGSGPDTQYF; DNA: TGTGCCTGGTCTCCCGGGAGTGGCCCAGATACGCAGTATTTT
J: TRBJ1-1; V: TRBV7-2; size: few; D: NA; CDR3: CASSLAIRSAEAFF; DNA: TGTGCCAGCAGCTTAGCTATAAGGTCGGCTGAAGCTTTCTTT
J: TRBJ2-1; V: TRBV18; size: few; D: NA; CDR3: CASSPPGPLEVFF; DNA: TGTGCCAGCTCACCACCGGGACCGCTTGAAGTGTTCTTC
J: TRBJ1-2; V: TRBV5-4; size: NA; D: TRBD1; CDR3: CASSLEWGQNYGYTF; DNA: TGTGCCAGCAGCTTGGAATGGGGACAGAACTATGGCTACACCTTC
J: TRBJ1-2; V: TRBV7-9; size: NA; D: TRBD1; CDR3: CASSLATGQGTF; DNA: TGTGCCAGCAGCTTAGCGACAGGGCAAGGCACCTTC
J: TRBJ2-5; V: TRBV9; size: NA; D: NA; CDR3: CASSVGALAETQYF; DNA: TGTGCCAGCAGCGTAGGAGCCCTAGCGGAGACCCAGTACTTC
J: TRBJ2-5; V: TRBV27; size: NA; D: TRBD1; CDR3: CASSPGTGRGTQYF; DNA: TGTGCCAGCAGTCCCGGGACAGGGCGGGGGACCCAGTACTTC
J: TRBJ2-7; V: TRBV15; size: few; D: TRBD2; CDR3: CATSRDRSSGSYEQYF; DNA: TGTGCCACCAGCAGAGATAGGTCTAGCGGCTCCTACGAGCAGTACTTC
J: TRBJ2-5; V: TRBV4-2; size: NA; D: TRBD2; CDR3: CASSPTSGVQETQYF; DNA: TGTGCCAGCAGCCCGACTAGCGGGGTCCAAGAGACCCAGTACTTC
J: TRBJ2-7; V: TRBV6-6; size: NA; D: TRBD1; CDR3: CASRPRTGRKAYEQYF; DNA: TGTGCCAGCAGACCCAGGACAGGGCGAAAAGCCTACGAGCAGTACTTC
J: TRBJ1-1; V: TRBV19; size: NA; D: NA; CDR3: CASSIAAEAFF; DNA: TGTGCCAGTAGTATAGCCGCTGAAGCTTTCTTT
J: TRBJ2-5; V: TRBV2; size: NA; D: TRBD1; CDR3: CASSEAQGVSQRETQYF; DNA: TGTGCCAGCAGTGAAGCTCAGGGGGTATCTCAAAGGGAGACCCAGTACTTC
J: TRBJ2-3; V: TRBV29-1; size: few; D: TRBD1; CDR3: CSVGTGGTDTQYF; DNA: TGCAGCGTTGGGACAGGGGGCACAGATACGCAGTATTTT
J: TRBJ2-6; V: TRBV29-1; size: NA; D: NA; CDR3: CSAGHSGANVLTF; DNA: TGCAGCGCTGGCCACTCTGGGGCCAACGTCCTGACTTTC
J: TRBJ1-1; V: TRBV14; size: NA; D: NA; CDR3: CASSQSVNTEAFF; DNA: TGTGCCAGCAGCCAGTCAGTAAACACTGAAGCTTTCTTT
J: TRBJ2-2; V: TRBV7-3; size: NA; D: TRBD2; CDR3: CASSPRVAGNTGELFF; DNA: TGTGCCAGCAGCCCCCGGGTAGCGGGGAACACCGGGGAGCTGTTTTTT
J: TRBJ2-1; V: TRBV9; size: NA; D: TRBD2; CDR3: CASTRLAGANEQFF; DNA: TGTGCCAGCACAAGGCTAGCGGGAGCAAATGAGCAGTTCTTC
J: TRBJ1-1; V: TRBV4-1; size: few; D: NA; CDR3: CASAPGTWNTEAFF; DNA: TGCGCCAGTGCGCCAGGGACGTGGAACACTGAAGCTTTCTTT
J: TRBJ2-7; V: TRBV29-1; size: few; D: TRBD1; CDR3: CSVGQGTHEQYF; DNA: TGCAGCGTGGGACAGGGGACCCACGAGCAGTACTTC
J: TRBJ2-5; V: TRBV18; size: NA; D: TRBD2; CDR3: CASSPAKVAGPSRETQYF; DNA: TGTGCCAGCTCCCCCGCCAAGGTAGCGGGACCCTCCCGGGAGACCCAGTACTTC
J: TRBJ2-1; V: TRBV12-5; size: NA; D: TRBD2; CDR3: CASGQGKSGLAGGPEQFF; DNA: TGTGCTAGTGGTCAGGGGAAATCGGGACTAGCGGGAGGGCCTGAGCAGTTCTTC